Here is one T cell receptor beta chain with its context. Its antigen is unknown. V was trimmed by 8 bases and J by 5 bases, leaving 26 bases between them. This CDR3 comprises 17 residues. Germline-derived CDR1 and CDR2 are SEHNR and FQNEAQ (reference sequence). The data are from a study of T cell repertoires in cytomegalovirus infection. Study as a whole: CMV infection plus the matching HLA type was flagged by public TCR beta signatures.

TCRdb called the reads again in MiXCR, with one record for every CDR3 protein. Here the sample spans 250,000 to 300,000 distinct CDR3 sequences, about 25% being singletons. General study findings and limits: Using cumulative public TCR beta family frequency, the authors identified those who carried CMV together with the relevant HLA. Dominating the ex vivo response were TCR beta clonotypes that were CMV-specific and HLA-C-restricted.

The clonotype was recovered from a human donor in good health (CMV status not recorded). Some clones in this sample may be carry-over from other donors' samples. The sample consisted of PBMCs. The chain is built from TRBV7-9 and TRBJ2-3; TRBD1 is a possible D gene (6 bases). The CDR3 is CASHRGAVGAKVDTQYF. CDR3 bases: TGTGCCAGCCATAGGGGAGCCGTGGGGGCCAAGGTAGATACGCAGTATTTT.